This T cell receptor beta chain was profiled in a study of blood T cell repertoires in COVID-19 (dated by TCRdb to the early 2020s). Regarding the study in general: Samples from collaborators originated in the United States, Italy and Spain and spanned both the acute and convalescent phases of COVID-19. The prospective study material was composed of cDNA or gDNA derived from T cells, B-cell-depleted T cells, or PBMCs. Deeply sampled blood TCRbeta repertoires from subjects exposed to, actively infected with, or recovered from COVID-19 were included in the dataset. A freely available public database, intended as a resource for researchers studying the immune response to SARS-CoV-2, is where the repertoires were released. Samples were obtained from the ongoing ImmuneRACE study (first 160 participants) and from about 1,300 subjects provided by 6 global collaborators. Nearly every sample came with metadata listing a de-identified subject ID, COVID-19 status, age in years and sex. Where available, HLA class I and class II types were obtained from metadata supplied by the sample provider rather than from assay-based typing.

TCRbeta CDR3 regions were amplified from genomic DNA using the immunoSEQ Assay, a bias-controlled multiplex PCR. The authors' pipeline ran thus. The number of nucleated cells in each sample was estimated from the amplification of reference gene primers within the assay. Sequence reads were collapsed and filtered to measure the absolute abundance of every unique TCRbeta CDR3 rearrangement. Productive Simpson clonality was computed per sample as the square root of Simpson's diversity index over productive rearrangements. TCRdb retrieved this table from immuneACCESS and kept in-frame rearrangements only. Not all clones are present; in checked studies, unresolved V genes account for under half, and no reason is known for the remainder. D and trimming come from the DNA, and the V and J calls and clone size come from that table. The sample table holds fewer than 150,000 clones, of which about 82% were seen once. The top ten clones comprise around 2.9% of the sample.

Note on this clone: This receptor's antigen is unknown. Base qualities are not provided; no much larger clone lies one nucleotide away.

What the study reported, not specific to this receptor: Clinical and demographic metadata were provided uncurated, with the amount varying by source and participant.

Each collaborating institution followed its own protocols to collect whole blood in K2EDTA tubes. Collaborator samples were shipped for TCRbeta analysis as frozen whole blood, isolated PBMCs, or DNA extracted from either sample type. V has 5 bases trimmed and J has 4 bases trimmed; junction bases matching no gene number 21. The germline V gene sets CDR1 to SGHVS and CDR2 to FQNEAQ. The CDR3 runs 19 amino acids, cysteine and phenylalanine included. The kept DNA is CDR3 alone, 57 bases in frame from the first base. Material for sequencing was peripheral blood. In this chain, TRBV7-8 is recombined with TRBJ2-5; 8 central nucleotides agree with TRBD2. The source of this sequence is a man over 45 with acute or convalescent COVID-19. This receptor carries the CDR3 CASSLRGRGLAGSGETQYF. The DNA sequence is TGTGCCAGCAGCCTAAGGGGCCGGGGGCTAGCGGGTTCTGGAGAGACCCAGTACTTC.